This T cell receptor beta chain was sequenced for a study of T cell repertoires in cytomegalovirus infection. Study-wide context: Recently identified HLA-C-restricted CMV epitopes were used, and well-studied HLA-B-restricted CMV epitopes were used as well. Matching HLA type, along with CMV infection, was indicated by public TCR beta signatures. Study findings and constraints: The ex vivo response showed dominance by HLA-C-restricted CMV-specific TCR beta clonotypes.

Trimming cost V 6 bases and J 5 bases, with 6 bases left between them. This CDR3 comprises 11 residues. The germline CDR1 and CDR2 sequences are MNHNY and SVGAGI (reference sequence). TCRdb reanalysed the reads using MiXCR and keeps one entry per CDR3 protein. This table holds around 300,000 distinct CDR3 sequences, 20% to 25% found once. This clonotype was observed a few times. Its antigen is unidentified. V is TRBV6-6 and J is TRBJ2-3; D gene unclear. Here the sequenced sample was cultured PBMCs, taken from culture after CMV antigen stimulation. The sequence was obtained from a human donor in good health (CMV status not recorded). Some clones in this sample may be carry-over from other donors' samples. CDR3 in amino acids: CASRVRDTQYF. For the CDR3, the DNA is TGTGCCAGCAGAGTGCGAGATACGCAGTATTTT.